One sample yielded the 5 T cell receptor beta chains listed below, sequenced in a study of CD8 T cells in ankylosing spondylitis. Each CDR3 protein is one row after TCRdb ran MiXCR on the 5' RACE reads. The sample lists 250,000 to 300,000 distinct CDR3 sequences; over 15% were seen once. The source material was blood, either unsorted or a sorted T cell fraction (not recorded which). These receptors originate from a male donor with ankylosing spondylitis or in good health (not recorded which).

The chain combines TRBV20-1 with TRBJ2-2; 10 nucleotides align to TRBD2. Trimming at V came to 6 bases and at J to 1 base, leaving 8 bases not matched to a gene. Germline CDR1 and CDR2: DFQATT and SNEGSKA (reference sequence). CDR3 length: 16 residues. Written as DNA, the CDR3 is TGCAGTGCGTCCCCGGCTAGCGGGAGGAACACCGGGGAGCTGTTTTTT. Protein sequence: CSASPASGRNTGELFF.

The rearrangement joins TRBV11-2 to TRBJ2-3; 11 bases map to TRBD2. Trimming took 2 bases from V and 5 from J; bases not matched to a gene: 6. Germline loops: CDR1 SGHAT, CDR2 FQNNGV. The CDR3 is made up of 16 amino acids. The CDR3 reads CASSLRTGTSGDTQYF. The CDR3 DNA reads TGTGCCAGCAGCTTACGGACCGGGACTAGCGGAGATACGCAGTATTTT. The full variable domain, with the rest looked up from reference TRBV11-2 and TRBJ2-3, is EAGVAQSPRYKIIEKRQSVAFWCNPISGHATLYWYQQILGQGPKLLIQFQNNGVVDDSQLPKDRFSAERLKGVDSTLKIQPAKLEDSAVYLCASSLRTGTSGDTQYFGPGTRLTVL.

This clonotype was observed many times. The CDR3 region has the DNA TGTGCCAGCAGCCGCCGTAGGACAGGAGGCAATGAGCAGTTCTTC. It codes for CASSRRRTGGNEQFF. J is TRBJ2-1 and V is TRBV12-3 or TRBV12-4; TRBD1 matches 7 bases. The CDR3 covers 15 residues. With V trimmed by 6 bases and J by 6 bases, 11 bases remained unmatched.

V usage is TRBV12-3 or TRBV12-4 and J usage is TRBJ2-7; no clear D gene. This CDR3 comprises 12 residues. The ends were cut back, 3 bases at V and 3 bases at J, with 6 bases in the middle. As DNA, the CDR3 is TGTGCCAGCAGTTTGGCAGGCTACGAGCAGTACGTC. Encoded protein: CASSLAGYEQYV.

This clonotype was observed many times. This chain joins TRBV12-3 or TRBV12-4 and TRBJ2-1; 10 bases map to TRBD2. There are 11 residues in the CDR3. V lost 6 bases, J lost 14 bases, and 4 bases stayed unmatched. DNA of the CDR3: TGTGCCAGCAGCACTAGCGGGATTAAGTTCTTC. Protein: CASSTSGIKFF.